The entry below gives a single T cell receptor (beta chain) sequence along with its context. At cycle 4 day 1, cycle 7 day 1, and baseline, blood was sampled. Germline V gene data show CDR1 as KGHSH and CDR2 as LQKENI. V was clipped by 0 bases and J by 0 bases, with 6 bases between them. The CDR3 has 15 residues. This entry belongs to a study of OX40 agonist ivuxolimab in advanced cancers. Across the study: Eligibility rules accepted prior anti-PD-1, anti-PD-L1 or anti-CTLA-4 therapy, and around 40% had some.

TCRdb keeps only in-frame clones here, not all; method: immunoSEQ multiplex PCR. The table lists some 70,000 clones, 80% to 85% of them singletons. Material: CD4+ or CD8+ T cells sorted from blood, obtained in a trial of the OX40 agonist ivuxolimab. This clonotype was obtained from an adult with an advanced solid tumor such as melanoma, head and neck, liver or kidney cancer. This chain uses TRBV18 with TRBJ2-1; tentatively, D is TRBD2 (5 bases). The CDR3 DNA sequence: TGTGCCAGCTCACCACCGGGGAGCTCCTACAATGAGCAGTTCTTC. Translation gives CASSPPGSSYNEQFF.